The clone carrying this T cell receptor (beta chain) was counted a few times. Starting 14 to 28 days after autologous transplant, ipilimumab 1 mg/kg was given. These data originate in a study of ipilimumab plus nivolumab after autologous stem cell transplantation. Study details: Typical patient got 5 or 6 ipilimumab doses and about eight nivolumab doses (median).

Germline assignment: CDR1 LNHDA and CDR2 SQIVND (reference sequence). There are 15 residues in the CDR3. The V and J ends lost 4 bases and 4 bases, in that order; junction bases with no gene match: 7. Sequencing used immunoSEQ multiplex PCR; TCRdb keeps in-frame clones, though not all of them. This repertoire shows around 2,000 clones, 78% found once; its top ten account for 58%. The TCR sequence derives from a male donor with multiple myeloma. Sequenced here: PBMCs, sampled in a trial of ipilimumab plus nivolumab as post-transplant consolidation. V is TRBV19 and J is TRBJ2-1; 7 nucleotides agree with TRBD2. The CDR3 bases are TGTGCCAGTAGTACCGGACTAGTCAGGTACAATGAGCAGTTCTTC. This sequence encodes CASSTGLVRYNEQFF.